This entry lists 9 T cell receptor beta chains sequenced from one sample in a study of human T cells and chemical hapten exposure. Time point of the sample: pre-sensitization, week 0. Regarding treatment: therapeutic diphenylcyclopropenone sensitization with weekly scalp DPC. TCRdb re-called the RACE reads through MiXCR, storing one row per CDR3 protein. The table has about 380,000 distinct CDR3 sequences, roughly 5.3% seen once. The source material was whole blood, sampled in connection with sensitization to the hapten diphenylcyclopropenone (DPC). The receptors were gathered from a woman aged 45 to 65 with alopecia areata. Some clones in this sample may be carry-over from other donors' samples.

The chain carries TRBV5-1 and TRBJ2-5; D is perhaps TRBD1 or TRBD2 (5 bases each). The germline V gene has CDR1 SGHRS and CDR2 YFSETQ. This CDR3 is 13 amino acids long. V dropped 1 base and J dropped 4 bases, with 8 bases sitting between them. CDR3 sequence reads: CASSLPGTETQYF. As DNA, the CDR3 is TGCGCCAGCAGCTTGCCTGGGACAGAGACCCAGTACTTC.

This chain links TRBV12-5 with TRBJ2-1; D is perhaps TRBD1 or TRBD2 (5 bases each). This CDR3 is 18 amino acids long. V lost 0 bases, J lost 2 bases, and 17 bases lay in between. In germline, CDR1 is LGHNT, CDR2 FRNRAP. The CDR3 DNA is TGTGCTAGTGGTTTGGTATCGTTTGCGGGCAGGGCCTACAATGAGCAGTTCTTC. Protein sequence: CASGLVSFAGRAYNEQFF.

This clonotype turned up a few times. The chain uses TRBV24-1 and TRBJ1-5, with D tentatively TRBD1 (6 bases). Germline V CDR1 and CDR2: KGHDR, SFDVKD. The CDR3 is 14 residues long. V was clipped by 4 bases and J by 3 bases, with 9 bases between them. CDR3 nucleotides: TGTGCCACCAGTGAAGAGGGGGTCAATCAGCCCCAGCATTTT. Translation gives CATSEEGVNQPQHF.

This clonotype was seen only a few times. The genes are TRBV5-4 and TRBJ2-7, with D hard to call. The CDR3 has 16 amino acids. CDR1 is SGHNT and CDR2 is YYREEE in the germline V gene (reference sequence). Trimming left V 3 bases short and J 0 bases short, with 16 bases between. This CDR3 is CASSWKVGQSSYEQYF. The CDR3 coding sequence is TGTGCCAGCAGCTGGAAAGTAGGGCAGAGCTCCTACGAGCAGTACTTC.

This clonotype was seen ten or more times. The V and J genes are TRBV7-8 and TRBJ2-3; D is ambiguous. V dropped 2 bases and J dropped 4 bases, with 4 bases sitting between them. The CDR3 consists of 12 residues. Germline V gene data show CDR1 as SGHVS and CDR2 as FQNEAQ. The CDR3 coding sequence is TGTGCCAGCAGCTTAACCCCAGATACGCAGTATTTT. Translated, it gives CASSLTPDTQYF.

This clonotype was seen repeatedly, ten times or more. This chain uses TRBV10-2 with TRBJ2-1, with D possibly matching TRBD2 (5 bases). The germline gives CDR1 WSHSY, CDR2 SAAADI. The CDR3 is 14 amino acids. V shed 6 bases and J shed 2 bases, with 11 bases lying between them. The CDR3 DNA reads as TGCGCCAGCAGACTGGGAGTGGCCTACAATGAGCAGTTCTTC. Translation gives CASRLGVAYNEQFF.

This clonotype was found many times. The J gene is TRBJ2-1, the V gene TRBV12-3 or TRBV12-4; D may correspond to TRBD1 or TRBD2 (6 bases each). The V and J ends lost 3 bases and 9 bases respectively, with 12 bases between them. This CDR3 is 13 amino acids long. The CDR3 spells CASSFSGAGEQFF. CDR3 bases: TGTGCCAGCAGTTTCTCGGGGGCCGGTGAGCAGTTCTTC.

To note about this clonotype: Being one base from a much bigger clone, this may be a read error. This sequence joins TRBV29-1 and TRBJ2-3, with 7 bases identical to TRBD1. After removal of 4 bases from V and 4 bases from J, the junction contained 14 bases not matched to a gene. This CDR3 is 16 amino acids long. Germline V CDR1 and CDR2: SQVTM, ANQGSEA. The DNA for the CDR3 is TGCAGCGTTGCCCGCCCAGGGGGTGCAGGGCCAGATACGCAGTATTTT. Its translation: CSVARPGGAGPDTQYF.

This clonotype was seen a handful of times. The CDR3 is CASSYIGGETEAFF. The DNA of the CDR3 is TGTGCCAGCAGTTACATTGGGGGAGAAACTGAAGCTTTCTTT. This chain connects TRBV6-2 or TRBV6-3 to TRBJ1-1, with D perhaps TRBD1 (5 bases). Germline V gene sequence: CDR1 MNHEY, CDR2 SVGEGT. V lost 2 bases to trimming and J lost 5 bases, with 12 bases between them. CDR3 length equals 14 residues.